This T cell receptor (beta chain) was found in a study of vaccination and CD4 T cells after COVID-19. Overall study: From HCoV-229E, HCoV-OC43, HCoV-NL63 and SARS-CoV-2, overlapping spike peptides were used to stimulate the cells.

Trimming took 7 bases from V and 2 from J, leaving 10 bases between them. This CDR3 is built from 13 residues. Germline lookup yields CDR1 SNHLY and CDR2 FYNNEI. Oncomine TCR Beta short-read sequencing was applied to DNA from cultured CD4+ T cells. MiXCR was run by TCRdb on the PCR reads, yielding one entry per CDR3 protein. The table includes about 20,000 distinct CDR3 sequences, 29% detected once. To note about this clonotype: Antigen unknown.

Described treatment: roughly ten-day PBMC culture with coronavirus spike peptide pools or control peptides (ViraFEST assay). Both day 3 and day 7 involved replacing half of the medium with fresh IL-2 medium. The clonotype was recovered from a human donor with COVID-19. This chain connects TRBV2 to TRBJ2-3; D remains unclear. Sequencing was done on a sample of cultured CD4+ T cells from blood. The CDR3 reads CASNQAYTDTQYF. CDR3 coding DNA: TGTGCCAGCAATCAGGCTTACACAGATACGCAGTATTTT.